These 22 T cell receptor beta chains were all obtained from the same sample, sequenced in a study of HIV-infected patients and healthy controls (dated by TCRdb to 2014 to 2015). Receptor amplification or capture employed 5' RACE. This sample was sequenced with an Illumina MiSeq. TCRdb cleaned the public reads at Q25 with fastp, built clones with MiXCR and kept in-frame beta chains. Every entry covers one CDR3 protein and lists the most common genes and DNA from its rows. Recorded for this sample are 60,000 to 75,000 distinct CDR3 sequences; about a sixth of them occurred a single time. Of the sample, approximately 5.2% falls within the top ten clones. The sequenced material came from CD4+ T cells from blood. These receptors came from a human donor in good health.

The V and J genes are TRBV6-5 and TRBJ2-7; 8 nucleotides line up with TRBD2. There are 15 residues in the CDR3. Germline V CDR1 and CDR2: MNHEY, SVGAGI. J lost 3 bases, V lost 6 bases, and 10 bases had no gene match. The CDR3 loop reads CASRSLGGAGYEQYF. The CDR3 DNA sequence: TGTGCCAGCAGGTCGCTCGGGGGGGCGGGCTACGAGCAGTACTTC.

The chain employs TRBV6-5 and TRBJ1-5; D perhaps matches TRBD1 (5 bases). Trimming removed 6 bases at V and 0 bases at J, with 12 bases between. Germline-derived CDR1 and CDR2 are MNHEY and SVGAGI. The CDR3 contains 15 residues. CDR3 residues: CASRLGTDSNQPQHF. For the CDR3, the DNA is TGTGCCAGCAGACTCGGGACGGATAGCAATCAGCCCCAGCATTTT.

This clonotype came up once. V and J are TRBV29-1 and TRBJ1-5, with 7 bases that match TRBD1. Germline CDR1 is SQVTM and CDR2 is ANQGSEA. V shed 1 base and J 6 bases; nucleotides not matched to a gene: 6. This CDR3 is built from 14 residues. This chain's CDR3 is CSVEVQGGGQPQHF. DNA of the CDR3: TGCAGCGTTGAAGTTCAGGGGGGTGGTCAGCCCCAGCATTTT.

The V call is TRBV25-1, the J call TRBJ2-5, with TRBD2 matching over 12 bases. There are 17 residues in the CDR3. The germline CDR1 and CDR2 sequences are MGHDK and SYGVNS. Trimming removed 3 bases from V and 2 bases from J; junction bases left unmatched: 7. The CDR3 loop reads CASSETRLAGGQETQYF. CDR3 bases: TGTGCCAGCAGTGAGACGCGGCTAGCGGGGGGGCAAGAGACCCAGTACTTC. Filled out from reference TRBV25-1 and TRBJ2-5, the complete variable domain reads EADIYQTPRYLVIGTGKKITLECSQTMGHDKMYWYQQDPGMELHLIHYSYGVNSTEKGDLSSESTVSRIRTEHFPLTLESARPSHTSQYLCASSETRLAGGQETQYFGPGTRLLVL.

The genes are TRBV5-1 and TRBJ2-2; weak D call: TRBD2 (7 bases). Trimming took 3 bases from V and 4 from J, leaving 19 bases between them. The germline CDR1 and CDR2 sequences are SGHRS and YFSETQ. The CDR3 is made up of 17 amino acids. CDR3 in DNA: TGCGCCAGCAGCTCCTATGGGGGCGGGGGACCCACCGGGGAGCTGTTTTTT. Translating gives CASSSYGGGGPTGELFF.

The V gene is TRBV19, the J gene TRBJ2-5, with a weak D call TRBD1 (6 bases). This CDR3 spans 14 amino acids. V was trimmed by 6 bases and J by 4 bases, leaving 15 bases between them. The V gene's germline CDR1 is LNHDA and CDR2 SQIVND (reference sequence). The CDR3 coding sequence is TGTGCCAGTAGCGCGGACAGTGGGTCAGAGACCCAGTACTTC. Protein product: CASSADSGSETQYF.

Written as DNA, the CDR3 is TGCAGTGCTCCCAGTGGGAGCACTGAAGCTTTCTTT. It translates to CSAPSGSTEAFF. The chain carries TRBV20-1 and TRBJ1-1; D is unresolved. Germline V gives CDR1 DFQATT, CDR2 SNEGSKA (reference sequence). The CDR3 has 12 amino acids. V was clipped by 5 bases and J by 4 bases, with 11 bases between them.

The chain employs TRBV20-1 and TRBJ1-1, with TRBD1 matching 7 bases. CDR1 and CDR2 (germline): DFQATT, SNEGSKA (reference sequence). V gave up 0 bases and J gave up 4 bases; unmatched junction bases: 8. The CDR3 covers 15 residues. The CDR3 reads CSARDAGGVSTEAFF. CDR3 sequence (DNA): TGCAGTGCTAGAGATGCAGGGGGAGTGAGCACTGAAGCTTTCTTT.

The chain is built from TRBV7-2 and TRBJ2-3; 9 bases map to TRBD2. CDR3 length: 19 amino acids. From germline, CDR1 is SGHTA and CDR2 FQGNSA. Trimming at V came to 7 bases and at J to 2 bases, leaving 19 bases not matched to a gene. The DNA for the CDR3 is TGTGCCAGCACCCGACGCTCTGGATTTAGCGGGGGTGCCACAGATACGCAGTATTTT. Translating gives CASTRRSGFSGGATDTQYF.

At least ten counts were recorded for this clonotype. The chain uses TRBV27 and TRBJ2-3, with 9 bases that match TRBD1. J gave up 3 bases and V 6 bases, and 7 bases lay outside the gene matches. Germline CDR1 and CDR2: MNHEY and SMNVEV (reference sequence). CDR3 size: 15 residues. CDR3 residues: CASRRRDRGTDTQYF. The CDR3 DNA reads TGTGCCAGCAGGCGCAGAGACAGGGGGACAGATACGCAGTATTTT.

There are many counts of this clonotype. The chain has TRBV12-3 or TRBV12-4 and TRBJ2-6; D may be TRBD2 (5 bases). The CDR3 consists of 16 residues. V gave up 6 bases and J gave up 2 bases, with 14 bases separating them. CDR3 bases: TGTGCCAGCAGGCTTGGGAGAAGAACTGGGGCCAACGTCCTGACTTTC. It encodes CASRLGRRTGANVLTF.

This clonotype has just a few counts. The V gene is TRBV12-3 or TRBV12-4, the J gene TRBJ1-2, with D perhaps matching TRBD1 (6 bases). Trimming left V 5 bases short and J 4 bases short, with 20 bases between. CDR3 length: 16 amino acids. The CDR3 here is CASSRLGAGMFYGYTF. In nucleotides, the CDR3 is TGTGCCAGCAGTCGATTGGGGGCAGGAATGTTCTATGGCTACACCTTC.

This clonotype came up a few times. The rearrangement uses TRBV3-1 and TRBJ2-3, with TRBD2 identical over 7 bases. The CDR3 length is 12 residues. V lost 6 bases to trimming and J lost 6 bases; unmatched junction nucleotides: 3. Germline values: CDR1 LGHDT, CDR2 YNNKEL (reference sequence). CDR3 bases: TGTGCCAGCAGTCTTAGCGGGGATACGCAGTATTTT. Its translation: CASSLSGDTQYF.

The CDR3 spells CSASPAGVSEQYF. The CDR3 DNA sequence: TGCAGTGCTAGCCCGGCAGGGGTGAGCGAGCAGTACTTC. The gene calls are TRBV20-1 and TRBJ2-7; possibly TRBD1 for D (6 bases). This CDR3 spans 13 amino acids. V gave up 3 bases and J gave up 6 bases, with 15 bases separating them. Germline V gives CDR1 DFQATT, CDR2 SNEGSKA (reference sequence).

This clonotype was counted only a few times. V is TRBV29-1 and J is TRBJ2-3, with a tentative D call TRBD1 (5 bases). Germline V gives CDR1 SQVTM, CDR2 ANQGSEA. The CDR3 sequence is 12 residues long. V was clipped by 8 bases and J by 1 base, with 10 bases between them. This chain's CDR3 is CSPRVGTDTQYF. CDR3 DNA sequence: TGCAGCCCCAGGGTAGGCACAGATACGCAGTATTTT.

There are a few counts of this clonotype. The gene calls are TRBV28 and TRBJ2-1; a weak D match, TRBD1 (6 bases). Deletions cut 6 bases from V and 7 bases from J, with 19 bases between. This CDR3 is 15 amino acids long. Per the germline V gene, CDR1 is MDHEN and CDR2 is SYDVKM. The chain's CDR3 is CASRERGWGGNEQFF. The CDR3 DNA reads as TGTGCCAGCAGGGAAAGGGGGTGGGGTGGGAATGAGCAGTTCTTC.

The rearrangement links TRBV28 to TRBJ1-2, with TRBD1 identical over 7 bases. J gave up 5 bases and V 6 bases, and 9 bases lay outside the gene matches. The CDR3 extends over 14 amino acids. Germline CDR1 MDHEN, CDR2 SYDVKM. In DNA, the CDR3 is TGTGCCAGCAGGCCGAGGGGGACAGTATATGGCTACACCTTC. Encoded protein: CASRPRGTVYGYTF.

This clonotype was recorded at least ten times. V gene TRBV2 combines with J gene TRBJ2-5; D is uncertain. This CDR3 comprises 13 residues. Trimming took 7 bases from V and 1 from J, leaving 10 bases between them. Germline V gene sequence: CDR1 SNHLY, CDR2 FYNNEI. Here the CDR3 reads CASNSGIQETQYF. CDR3 DNA: TGTGCCAGCAACTCGGGCATCCAAGAGACCCAGTACTTC. The variable domain in full, completed from reference TRBV2 and TRBJ2-5, reads EPEVTQTPSHQVTQMGQEVILRCVPISNHLYFYWYRQILGQKVEFLVSFYNNEISEKSEIFDDQFSVERPDGSNFTLKIRSTKLEDSAMYFCASNSGIQETQYFGPGTRLLVL.

The J gene is TRBJ1-5, the V gene TRBV20-1; 9 bases align to TRBD1. The V and J ends lost 1 base and 4 bases, in that order; junction bases with no gene match: 8. CDR1 is DFQATT, CDR2 SNEGSKA, per germline (reference sequence). The CDR3 extends over 16 amino acids. The chain's CDR3 is CSARAPPGQGNQPQHF. The CDR3 region has the DNA TGCAGTGCTAGAGCCCCACCGGGACAGGGAAATCAGCCCCAGCATTTT.

This clonotype turned up a few times. The chain joins TRBV15 to TRBJ2-3; 7 bases agree with TRBD1. There are 15 residues in the CDR3. Germline CDR1 reads LNHNV; CDR2 reads YYDKDF (reference sequence). With V trimmed by 0 bases and J by 3 bases, 3 bases remained unmatched. Here the CDR3 reads CATSRDGTATDTQYF. Here the CDR3 DNA reads TGTGCCACCAGCAGAGATGGGACAGCAACAGATACGCAGTATTTT.

This clonotype was observed a few times. The rearrangement joins TRBV18 to TRBJ1-1; D is ambiguous. V lost 3 bases and J 1 base, leaving 9 bases between the germline ends. The CDR3 contains 14 residues. Germline V CDR1 and CDR2: KGHSH, LQKENI. CDR3 sequence: CASSPSPGNTEAFF. In DNA form, the CDR3 reads TGTGCCAGCTCACCCTCTCCAGGGAACACTGAAGCTTTCTTT.

Many counts were recorded for this clonotype. J is TRBJ2-7 and V is TRBV7-2; D possibly corresponds to TRBD2 (5 bases). This CDR3 is built from 14 residues. Looked up from germline, CDR1 is SGHTA and CDR2 is FQGNSA. Trimming removed 6 bases from V and 0 bases from J, with 12 bases in between. The CDR3 nucleotides read TGTGCCAGCAGACAAGGACTGAGCTCCTACGAGCAGTACTTC. Translated, it gives CASRQGLSSYEQYF.